Below, 13 T cell receptor beta chains from the same sample are listed, as sequenced in a study of blood T cell repertoires in COVID-19. TCRdb's table, derived via immunoSEQ multiplex PCR, lists solely in-frame clones and lacks some. There are fewer than 250,000 clones in the sample; about 83% occur only once, and 2% to 3% lies in the top ten. The sample taken for sequencing was peripheral blood. The source is a woman in her forties with active or convalescent COVID-19.

This chain uses TRBV15 with TRBJ2-3, with 8 positions matching TRBD2. Germline V gene data show CDR1 as LNHNV and CDR2 as YYDKDF (reference sequence). Germline trimming cut 1 base from V and 3 bases from J; bases unmatched to any gene: 6. The CDR3 sequence is 16 residues long. The CDR3: CATSRVYGGGTDTQYF. CDR3 DNA: TGTGCCACCAGCAGAGTTTACGGGGGGGGAACAGATACGCAGTATTTT.

This rearrangement joins TRBV19 to TRBJ1-4; D is undetermined. Between the trimmed V and J ends, which lost 3 bases and 7 bases, there was a span of 15 bases. This CDR3 has 15 residues. Germline V gene lookup returns CDR1 LNHDA and CDR2 SQIVND (reference sequence). CDR3 in DNA: TGTGCCAGTAGTATTTTGGGAGTAGAGGGTGAAAAACTGTTTTTT. Translating it yields CASSILGVEGEKLFF.

The V gene is TRBV6-5, the J gene TRBJ1-5; the D gene is possibly TRBD1 (6 bases). This CDR3 comprises 16 residues. Trimming took 4 bases from V and 5 from J, leaving 18 bases between them. Germline values: CDR1 MNHEY, CDR2 SVGAGI. The CDR3 DNA is TGTGCCAGCAGTTCTTTGGGACACCAACAAGATCAGCCCCAGCATTTT. Translating it yields CASSSLGHQQDQPQHF.

This chain joins TRBV5-4 and TRBJ2-1, with TRBD1 identical over 7 bases. The J segment lost 7 bases and the V segment lost 4 bases, leaving 11 bases of the junction unmatched. Germline V gene data show CDR1 as SGHNT and CDR2 as YYREEE (reference sequence). The CDR3 is made up of 15 amino acids. The CDR3 loop is CASSGRGTEGNEQFF. As DNA, the CDR3 is TGTGCCAGCAGCGGTCGTGGGACAGAGGGAAATGAGCAGTTCTTC.

This chain joins TRBV20-1 and TRBJ1-5, with D perhaps TRBD1 (6 bases). The CDR3 is 14 residues long. Trimming left V 3 bases short and J 2 bases short, with 11 bases between. Germline V gene data show CDR1 as DFQATT and CDR2 as SNEGSKA (reference sequence). This CDR3 reads CSASPRGGNQPQHF. CDR3 DNA sequence: TGCAGTGCTAGTCCCAGGGGCGGCAATCAGCCCCAGCATTTT.

This clone occurred a few times. The J gene is TRBJ1-4, the V gene TRBV5-1, with a tentative D call TRBD1 (5 bases). This CDR3 spans 15 amino acids. V lost 0 bases to trimming and J lost 3 bases, with 9 bases between them. Germline V gene lookup returns CDR1 SGHRS and CDR2 YFSETQ. The DNA for the CDR3 is TGCGCCAGCAGCTTGGCCTACAGGCCTAATGAAAAACTGTTTTTT. It specifies CASSLAYRPNEKLFF. The variable domain in full, completed from reference TRBV5-1 and TRBJ1-4, reads KAGVTQTPRYLIKTRGQQVTLSCSPISGHRSVSWYQQTPGQGLQFLFEYFSETQRNKGNFPGRFSGRQFSNSRSEMNVSTLELGDSALYLCASSLAYRPNEKLFFGSGTQLSVL.

This clone showed up just once. J is TRBJ1-2 and V is TRBV28; the D gene is possibly TRBD1 (5 bases). Trimming removed 5 bases at V and 5 bases at J, with 15 bases between. The CDR3 has 14 residues. Looked up from germline, CDR1 is MDHEN and CDR2 is SYDVKM. CDR3 amino acids: CASSLRGGIYGYTF. The CDR3, as DNA: TGTGCCAGCAGTCTTCGGGGGGGGATTTATGGCTACACCTTC.

This clone was counted between two and nine times. This chain connects TRBV11-3 to TRBJ2-3, with D perhaps matching TRBD1 (5 bases). Germline CDR1 reads SGHNT; CDR2 reads YENEEA. The CDR3 spans 14 residues. The V and J ends lost 5 bases and 0 bases respectively, with 9 bases between them. DNA of the CDR3: TGTGCCAGCAGCCGACAGACTAGCACAGATACGCAGTATTTT. Protein: CASSRQTSTDTQYF.

The chain recombines TRBV6-6 with TRBJ1-3, with a possible D match to TRBD1 (6 bases). V was pared by 5 bases and J by 0 bases, with 23 bases between. The CDR3 runs to 19 residues. The germline gives CDR1 MNHNY, CDR2 SVGAGI (reference sequence). CDR3 sequence: CASSPRGGGIEDSGNTIYF. CDR3 coding DNA: TGTGCCAGCAGTCCCCGAGGGGGGGGAATCGAAGACTCTGGAAACACCATATATTTT.

The gene calls are TRBV19 and TRBJ1-1, with no clear D. There are 13 residues in the CDR3. Germline V gene data show CDR1 as LNHDA and CDR2 as SQIVND (reference sequence). Trimming shortened V by 7 bases and J by 1 base, and 10 bases separated the two germline ends. The CDR3 region is CASTPRGNTEAFF. CDR3 nucleotide sequence: TGTGCCAGTACTCCGCGGGGGAACACTGAAGCTTTCTTT.

This chain joins TRBV11-3 and TRBJ2-3; 14 positions agree with TRBD2. CDR1 and CDR2 from the germline V gene are SGHNT and YENEEA. With V trimmed by 8 bases and J by 3 bases, 1 base remained unmatched. This CDR3 contains 14 residues. CDR3 sequence (DNA): TGTGCCAGCGGACTAGCGGGGGGTACAGATACGCAGTATTTT. It specifies CASGLAGGTDTQYF.

The rearrangement uses TRBV2 and TRBJ1-4, with 7 bases fitting TRBD1. Losses at the gene ends were 6 bases for V and 11 bases for J; bases not matched to a gene: 6. The CDR3 has 12 amino acids. Germline V gene sequence: CDR1 SNHLY, CDR2 FYNNEI. The CDR3 spells CASSLDRDKLFF. The CDR3 nucleotides read TGTGCCAGCAGCCTCGACAGGGACAAACTGTTTTTT. Combining the CDR3 with reference TRBV2 and TRBJ1-4 gives the whole variable domain EPEVTQTPSHQVTQMGQEVILRCVPISNHLYFYWYRQILGQKVEFLVSFYNNEISEKSEIFDDQFSVERPDGSNFTLKIRSTKLEDSAMYFCASSLDRDKLFFGSGTQLSVL.

The CDR3 region is CAISSGTYEQYF. The CDR3 coding sequence is TGTGCCATCAGTAGCGGGACCTACGAGCAGTACTTC. V usage is TRBV10-3 and J usage is TRBJ2-7; 7 nucleotides line up with TRBD2. CDR3 length: 12 amino acids. V trimming: 5 bases; J trimming: 2 bases; junction bases outside the gene matches: 0. Germline CDR1 is ENHRY and CDR2 is SYGVKD.